This is a list of T cell receptor beta chains from one sample in a study of blood T cell repertoires in COVID-19. TCRdb's copy holds only in-frame clones and misses some; the assay was immunoSEQ multiplex PCR. The sample includes tens of thousands of clones, about 90% of them seen just once. Sequences were obtained from peripheral blood. The origin of the receptors is a human donor in a cohort sampled during active COVID-19. The CDR3 runs from the conserved cysteine through the conserved F or W. The order of the fields is D gene, J gene, clone size, V gene, CDR3 protein, CDR3 DNA. D genes are given only for firm matches. Not every row has a clone size; where given, it reads once, few, many or a size class.

d_call: TRBD1
j_call: TRBJ1-4
clone_size: .
v_call: TRBV6-6
cdr3_aa: CASSYEYRGSNEKLFF
cdr3_nt: TGTGCCAGCAGTTACGAATACAGGGGGTCTAATGAAAAACTGTTTTTT

d_call: TRBD1
j_call: TRBJ1-5
clone_size: .
v_call: TRBV7-2
cdr3_aa: CASRLRSDRDQPQHF
cdr3_nt: TGTGCCAGCAGATTAAGGTCGGACAGGGATCAGCCCCAGCATTTT

d_call: .
j_call: TRBJ1-5
clone_size: .
v_call: TRBV19
cdr3_aa: CASREGSQPQHF
cdr3_nt: TGTGCCAGTAGGGAGGGGAGTCAGCCCCAGCATTTT

d_call: .
j_call: TRBJ1-2
clone_size: .
v_call: TRBV6-5
cdr3_aa: CASTRAPNYGYTF
cdr3_nt: TGTGCCAGCACCAGGGCACCTAACTATGGCTACACCTTC

d_call: .
j_call: TRBJ2-3
clone_size: .
v_call: TRBV21-1
cdr3_aa: CASSKVWLAGGRVIVDTQYF
cdr3_nt: TGTGCCAGCAGCAAAGTTTGGCTAGCGGGAGGGCGGGTTATCGTAGATACGCAGTATTTT

d_call: TRBD1
j_call: TRBJ2-7
clone_size: .
v_call: TRBV14
cdr3_aa: CASSQTLGQGAREQYF
cdr3_nt: TGTGCCAGCAGCCAAACCCTAGGACAGGGGGCGAGAGAGCAGTACTTC

d_call: TRBD2
j_call: TRBJ2-5
clone_size: .
v_call: TRBV6-2/TRBV6-3
cdr3_aa: CASSWGLADKETQYF
cdr3_nt: TGTGCCAGCAGTTGGGGACTAGCGGATAAAGAGACCCAGTACTTC

d_call: .
j_call: TRBJ2-1
clone_size: .
v_call: TRBV27
cdr3_aa: CASSLPLDKKTGSSYNEQFF
cdr3_nt: TGTGCCAGCAGTTTACCGCTAGACAAAAAGACAGGAAGCTCCTACAATGAGCAGTTCTTC

d_call: TRBD2
j_call: TRBJ2-5
clone_size: once
v_call: TRBV7-3
cdr3_aa: CASSPGASGKETQYF
cdr3_nt: TGTGCCAGCAGCCCTGGCGCTAGCGGTAAAGAGACCCAGTACTTC

d_call: .
j_call: TRBJ2-1
clone_size: .
v_call: TRBV19
cdr3_aa: CASHWGGSYNEQFF
cdr3_nt: TGTGCCAGTCATTGGGGCGGCTCCTACAATGAGCAGTTCTTC

d_call: .
j_call: TRBJ2-7
clone_size: .
v_call: TRBV4-3
cdr3_aa: CASSQDWQGTYEQYF
cdr3_nt: TGCGCCAGCAGCCAAGATTGGCAGGGCACCTACGAGCAGTACTTC

d_call: .
j_call: TRBJ2-2
clone_size: .
v_call: TRBV5-1
cdr3_aa: CASSAGLAGNTGELFF
cdr3_nt: TGCGCCAGCAGCGCCGGACTGGCGGGGAACACCGGGGAGCTGTTTTTT

d_call: .
j_call: TRBJ2-5
clone_size: .
v_call: TRBV5-5
cdr3_aa: CASSLVEETQYF
cdr3_nt: TGTGCCAGCAGCTTGGTCGAAGAGACCCAGTACTTC

d_call: .
j_call: TRBJ2-7
clone_size: .
v_call: TRBV27
cdr3_aa: CASSSAGYEQYF
cdr3_nt: TGTGCCAGCAGTTCCGCGGGTTACGAGCAGTACTTC

d_call: .
j_call: TRBJ2-1
clone_size: .
v_call: TRBV2
cdr3_aa: CASREWTVNEQFF
cdr3_nt: TGTGCCAGCAGAGAGTGGACTGTCAATGAGCAGTTCTTC

d_call: .
j_call: TRBJ1-5
clone_size: .
v_call: TRBV11-3
cdr3_aa: CASSAGGGNQPQHF
cdr3_nt: TGTGCCAGCAGCGCCGGAGGTGGAAATCAGCCCCAGCATTTT

d_call: TRBD1
j_call: TRBJ1-1
clone_size: .
v_call: TRBV24-1
cdr3_aa: CATSEGQGEEAFF
cdr3_nt: TGTGCCACCAGCGAGGGACAGGGGGAAGAAGCTTTCTTT

d_call: .
j_call: TRBJ2-7
clone_size: .
v_call: TRBV4-3
cdr3_aa: CASSQGSGYEQYF
cdr3_nt: TGCGCCAGCAGCCAAGGGTCCGGCTACGAGCAGTACTTC

d_call: TRBD2
j_call: TRBJ2-7
clone_size: .
v_call: TRBV2
cdr3_aa: CASTSRAGGSYEQYF
cdr3_nt: TGTGCCAGCACCTCCAGAGCGGGAGGTTCCTACGAGCAGTACTTC

d_call: .
j_call: TRBJ2-7
clone_size: .
v_call: TRBV7-9
cdr3_aa: CASSPGHGMIYEQYF
cdr3_nt: TGTGCCAGCAGCCCGGGACATGGAATGATCTACGAGCAGTACTTC

d_call: TRBD2
j_call: TRBJ2-2
clone_size: .
v_call: TRBV4-2
cdr3_aa: CASSQNRGLAERRWNTGELFF
cdr3_nt: TGTGCCAGCAGCCAAAACAGAGGACTAGCGGAGCGGAGGTGGAACACCGGGGAGCTGTTTTTT

d_call: .
j_call: TRBJ2-2
clone_size: .
v_call: TRBV6-6
cdr3_aa: CASRIRQGGELFF
cdr3_nt: TGTGCCAGCAGGATCAGGCAGGGTGGGGAGCTGTTTTTT

d_call: .
j_call: TRBJ2-1
clone_size: once
v_call: TRBV29-1
cdr3_aa: CSGAWRDEQFF
cdr3_nt: TGCAGCGGGGCTTGGAGGGATGAGCAGTTCTTC

d_call: TRBD1
j_call: TRBJ2-4
clone_size: .
v_call: TRBV12-3/TRBV12-4
cdr3_aa: CASSRDRRGIQYF
cdr3_nt: TGTGCCAGCAGCAGGGACAGACGAGGCATTCAGTACTTC

d_call: TRBD2
j_call: TRBJ2-1
clone_size: .
v_call: TRBV10-1
cdr3_aa: CASSEWASGSNEQFF
cdr3_nt: TGCGCCAGCAGTGAGTGGGCTAGCGGGAGTAATGAGCAGTTCTTC

d_call: TRBD2
j_call: TRBJ2-7
clone_size: few
v_call: TRBV19
cdr3_aa: CASSIRGATSGSSYEQYF
cdr3_nt: TGTGCCAGTAGTATTAGGGGGGCGACTAGCGGGAGCTCCTACGAGCAGTACTTC

d_call: .
j_call: TRBJ2-1
clone_size: .
v_call: TRBV4-3
cdr3_aa: CASSQERASNEQFF
cdr3_nt: TGCGCCAGCAGCCAAGAGAGGGCTTCCAATGAGCAGTTCTTC

d_call: .
j_call: TRBJ1-2
clone_size: .
v_call: TRBV27
cdr3_aa: CASSLKGVGGYTF
cdr3_nt: TGTGCCAGCAGTTTAAAGGGGGTGGGCGGCTACACCTTC

d_call: .
j_call: TRBJ1-2
clone_size: once
v_call: TRBV21-1
cdr3_aa: CASSLPGLWPEGYTF
cdr3_nt: TGTGCCAGCAGCTTACCAGGGTTATGGCCGGAGGGCTACACCTTC

d_call: TRBD1
j_call: TRBJ1-1
clone_size: .
v_call: TRBV30
cdr3_aa: CAWGDRGTFF
cdr3_nt: TGTGCCTGGGGGGACAGGGGAACTTTCTTT

d_call: .
j_call: TRBJ2-7
clone_size: .
v_call: TRBV18
cdr3_aa: CASSPTRDEQYF
cdr3_nt: TGTGCCAGCTCACCCACCCGGGACGAGCAGTACTTC

d_call: .
j_call: TRBJ1-5
clone_size: .
v_call: TRBV5-8
cdr3_aa: CASSLAGDSNQPQHF
cdr3_nt: TGTGCCAGCAGCTTGGCAGGGGATAGCAATCAGCCCCAGCATTTT

d_call: .
j_call: TRBJ2-2
clone_size: few
v_call: TRBV6-5
cdr3_aa: CASILQGVTTGELFF
cdr3_nt: TGTGCCAGCATTCTACAGGGCGTCACGACCGGGGAGCTGTTTTTT

d_call: .
j_call: TRBJ2-1
clone_size: .
v_call: TRBV19
cdr3_aa: CASSASRGITYNEQFF
cdr3_nt: TGTGCCAGTTCCGCTTCACGCGGGATCACCTACAATGAGCAGTTCTTC

d_call: .
j_call: TRBJ1-3
clone_size: .
v_call: TRBV6-6
cdr3_aa: CASSYDDSIYF
cdr3_nt: TGTGCCAGCAGTTACGATGACTCCATATATTTT

d_call: .
j_call: TRBJ1-5
clone_size: .
v_call: TRBV5-6
cdr3_aa: CASSEGPQPQHF
cdr3_nt: TGTGCCAGCAGCGAGGGTCCTCAGCCCCAGCATTTT

d_call: TRBD1
j_call: TRBJ1-1
clone_size: .
v_call: TRBV6-1
cdr3_aa: CASSEYGTVSEAFF
cdr3_nt: TGTGCCAGCAGTGAGTATGGGACAGTTTCTGAAGCTTTCTTT

d_call: TRBD1
j_call: TRBJ1-5
clone_size: .
v_call: TRBV28
cdr3_aa: CASRRTQGHQPQHF
cdr3_nt: TGTGCCAGCAGACGTACACAGGGGCATCAGCCCCAGCATTTT

d_call: .
j_call: TRBJ2-2
clone_size: .
v_call: TRBV7-2
cdr3_aa: CASSLLLNTGELFF
cdr3_nt: TGTGCCAGCAGCCTACTATTGAACACCGGGGAGCTGTTTTTT

d_call: .
j_call: TRBJ1-2
clone_size: .
v_call: TRBV6-5
cdr3_aa: CASSYWPRNYGYTF
cdr3_nt: TGTGCCAGCAGTTACTGGCCCAGAAACTATGGCTACACCTTC

d_call: TRBD2
j_call: TRBJ2-3
clone_size: .
v_call: TRBV6-2/TRBV6-3
cdr3_aa: CASSGLVGRDTQYF
cdr3_nt: TGTGCCAGCAGCGGACTAGTGGGGAGAGATACGCAGTATTTT